The rows below give T cell receptor beta chains drawn from one sample of a study of blood T cells in healthy people across ages. Each CDR3 protein is one row after TCRdb ran MiXCR on the 5' RACE reads. The data show about 770,000 distinct CDR3 sequences, 40% to 50% seen once. The specimen sequenced was blood. The receptor set was obtained from a man in his sixties in good health. CDR3s include the opening cysteine and the closing phenylalanine or tryptophan. Clone size is not always given. Where it is, it says once, few, many or a class for expanded clones.

V gene: TRBV20-1
clone size: NA
J gene: TRBJ2-7
CDR3 protein: CSFLPAGLAYEQYF

V gene: TRBV4-3
clone size: NA
J gene: TRBJ2-3
CDR3 protein: CASSQDWGLAGGTDTQYF

V gene: TRBV5-1
clone size: NA
J gene: NA
CDR3 protein: CASSEGTGDPSYNEQYF

V gene: TRBV13
clone size: NA
J gene: TRBJ1-4
CDR3 protein: CASSPDRVCEKLFF

V gene: TRBV2
clone size: few
J gene: TRBJ1-1
CDR3 protein: CASTFGRMNTEAFF

V gene: TRBV5-5
clone size: NA
J gene: TRBJ1-2
CDR3 protein: CASNRGRFQDGYTF

V gene: TRBV30
clone size: NA
J gene: TRBJ1-1
CDR3 protein: CAWSYHLGKMNTEAFF

V gene: TRBV11-3
clone size: NA
J gene: TRBJ2-2
CDR3 protein: CASSSGANTGELFF

V gene: TRBV7-8
clone size: many
J gene: TRBJ2-7
CDR3 protein: CASSFDRGISYEQYF

V gene: TRBV20-1
clone size: NA
J gene: TRBJ2-5
CDR3 protein: CSGTPTGLARETQYF

V gene: TRBV5-5
clone size: NA
J gene: TRBJ2-7
CDR3 protein: CASSSLGRSYEQYF

V gene: TRBV18
clone size: NA
J gene: TRBJ2-3
CDR3 protein: CASSPGQGTTDTQYF

V gene: TRBV7-9
clone size: many
J gene: TRBJ2-7
CDR3 protein: CASSLTGGEQYF

V gene: TRBV21-1
clone size: NA
J gene: TRBJ2-1
CDR3 protein: CANIRASPRVNEQFF

V gene: TRBV3-1
clone size: many
J gene: TRBJ2-1
CDR3 protein: CASSLIKSEQFF

V gene: TRBV20-1
clone size: NA
J gene: TRBJ2-7
CDR3 protein: CSAREQGPYEQYF

V gene: TRBV7-6
clone size: few
J gene: TRBJ2-5
CDR3 protein: CASSLLGTPGFETQYF

V gene: TRBV6-2/TRBV6-3
clone size: NA
J gene: TRBJ2-3
CDR3 protein: CASSYSHTRSTDTQYF

V gene: TRBV20-1
clone size: few
J gene: TRBJ2-3
CDR3 protein: CSAREGAQVDTQYF

V gene: TRBV29-1
clone size: once
J gene: TRBJ2-7
CDR3 protein: CSVEGPSSEQYF

V gene: TRBV5-8
clone size: NA
J gene: TRBJ1-2
CDR3 protein: CASSQRTGIFGYTF

V gene: TRBV14
clone size: NA
J gene: TRBJ1-1
CDR3 protein: CAGSQLGGWGDTEAFF

V gene: TRBV5-1
clone size: NA
J gene: TRBJ2-2
CDR3 protein: CASSSSGPLTGELFF

V gene: TRBV20-1
clone size: few
J gene: TRBJ1-5
CDR3 protein: CSAGGQAYNQPQHF

V gene: TRBV5-4
clone size: NA
J gene: TRBJ2-5
CDR3 protein: CASSLRLSGGKETQYF

V gene: TRBV12-3/TRBV12-4
clone size: NA
J gene: TRBJ1-1
CDR3 protein: CASSAGSGTEAFF

V gene: TRBV5-1
clone size: once
J gene: TRBJ1-4
CDR3 protein: CASSLEGWGTGEKLFF

V gene: TRBV7-2
clone size: NA
J gene: TRBJ2-5
CDR3 protein: CASSPGPSTLNEQYF